A selection of T cell receptor beta chains follows, all from one sample in a study of cytomegalovirus exposure and HLA in healthy donors. Assay used: immunoSEQ multiplex PCR; TCRdb lists only in-frame clones, some missing. The sample shows over 100,000 clones, roughly 63% of them seen only once. The sample was PBMCs. The receptors stem from a man between 40 and 49 years old in good health and CMV-seropositive. CDR3s include the opening cysteine and the closing phenylalanine or tryptophan. The D gene is left open where the match is weak. Not all rows give a size; the values are once, few, many and, for expanded clones, a class.

abundance,j_gene,d_gene,v_gene,CDR3nt,CDR3aa
-,TRBJ1-2,TRBD1,TRBV7-9,TGTGCCAGCAGCTTAGAGGGGGCGCGTGGCTACACCTTC,CASSLEGARGYTF
few,TRBJ2-7,-,TRBV6-1,TGTGCCAGCAACAGGGACCGGTACGAGCAGTACTTC,CASNRDRYEQYF
few,TRBJ1-6,TRBD1,TRBV6-5,TGTGCCAGCAGTAGACAGGGAGACAGCTCACCCCTCCACTTT,CASSRQGDSSPLHF
few,TRBJ2-1,TRBD1,TRBV4-1,TGCGCCAGCAGCCAAGGGTATCAACAGGGGGGCGGTGAGCAGTTCTTC,CASSQGYQQGGGEQFF
-,TRBJ2-7,TRBD1,TRBV28,TGTGCCAGCAGTGTAGGGGGCAATTACGAGCAGTACTTC,CASSVGGNYEQYF
-,TRBJ1-1,-,TRBV9,TGTGCCAGCAGCGTGACCGTCGGGGACACTGAAGCTTTCTTT,CASSVTVGDTEAFF
-,TRBJ2-7,-,TRBV11-2,TGTGCCAGCAGCCCCTCAACTAGTGTCCCCTACGAGCAGTACTTC,CASSPSTSVPYEQYF
-,TRBJ1-3,-,TRBV7-6,TGTGCCAGCAGCTTAGTGGGGCCAGGGGCTACCGGAAACACCATATATTTT,CASSLVGPGATGNTIYF
few,TRBJ1-2,TRBD1,TRBV7-2,TGTGCCAGCAGCTTAGAAGGAGGGGGCGCCTTTGGCTACACCTTC,CASSLEGGGAFGYTF
few,TRBJ1-2,TRBD1,TRBV7-3,TGTGCCAGCAGCGCATCTCAGGGGGCTCATGGCTACACCTTC,CASSASQGAHGYTF
-,TRBJ2-2,-,TRBV28,TGTGCCAGCAGACCCTCTTTAGGGGGCACCGGGGAGCTGTTTTTT,CASRPSLGGTGELFF
-,TRBJ2-3,TRBD2,TRBV7-2,TGTGCCAGCAGCTTAGGTCGGGAGGTCTATACGCAGTATTTT,CASSLGREVYTQYF
-,TRBJ2-3,-,TRBV28,TGTGCCAGCAGTTTCGGCGGCGCCCGGGATACGCAGTATTTT,CASSFGGARDTQYF
-,TRBJ2-7,-,TRBV12-2,TGTGCAAGTCGCTTACCACGGACAGGGCAATCCCTCTACGAGCAGTACTTC,CASRLPRTGQSLYEQYF
-,TRBJ1-2,-,TRBV5-1,TGCGCCAGCAGCAACAGGGCTTATGGCTACACCTTC,CASSNRAYGYTF
-,TRBJ2-3,TRBD2,TRBV10-3,TGTGCCATAAGTAGCGGGGCTAGCACAGATACGCAGTATTTT,CAISSGASTDTQYF
-,TRBJ2-7,-,TRBV29-1,TGCAGCGTCGAAACAGCTTCCTACGAGCAGTACTTC,CSVETASYEQYF
-,TRBJ1-1,TRBD1,TRBV27,TGTGCCAGCAATAGGGACAGGGGGTTCTCGGGCACTGAAGCTTTCTTT,CASNRDRGFSGTEAFF